Below, 27 T cell receptor beta chains from the same sample are listed, as sequenced in a study of blood T cell repertoires in COVID-19. Profiling relied on immunoSEQ multiplex PCR, and the TCRdb table lists in-frame clones only, not all of them. The sample lists a few hundred thousand clones; roughly 89% were seen once. Sequenced: peripheral blood. These receptor sequences come from a woman younger than 45 with active or convalescent COVID-19.

This clone was found a few times. The V and J genes are TRBV27 and TRBJ2-7; possible D gene TRBD1, 5 bases. The CDR3 covers 15 residues. The germline gives CDR1 MNHEY, CDR2 SMNVEV (reference sequence). V shed 6 bases and J shed 3 bases, with 18 bases lying between them. The CDR3 here is CASRSTFTGFYEQYF. CDR3 DNA sequence: TGTGCCAGCAGATCGACCTTCACAGGATTCTACGAGCAGTACTTC.

This clone has just one count. The gene calls are TRBV6-2 or TRBV6-3 and TRBJ1-2, with 9 bases fitting TRBD1. The CDR3 totals 15 residues. V lost 1 base, J lost 6 bases, and 6 bases stayed unmatched. Germline CDR1 MNHEY, CDR2 SVGEGT. In DNA, the CDR3 is TGTGCCAGCAGTTACTGGGACAGGGTAGGGGATGGCTACACCTTC. This codes for CASSYWDRVGDGYTF.

The chain is built from TRBV12-3 or TRBV12-4 and TRBJ2-7, with TRBD1 matching 8 bases. This CDR3 spans 13 amino acids. Trimming took 6 bases from V and 4 from J; bases not matched to a gene: 5. The CDR3 spells CASRGQARYEQYF. DNA for the CDR3: TGTGCCAGCAGGGGACAGGCGAGATACGAGCAGTACTTC.

V gene TRBV13 combines with J gene TRBJ1-2, with 7 bases aligning to TRBD1. The CDR3 length is 17 residues. J lost 0 bases, V lost 5 bases, and 12 bases had no gene match. The germline V gene encodes CDR1 PRHDT and CDR2 FYEKMQ (reference sequence). The CDR3 reads CASSPKGGLWANYGYTF. CDR3 DNA sequence: TGTGCCAGCAGCCCGAAAGGGGGCTTATGGGCTAACTATGGCTACACCTTC.

Comments on this clone: This sample also contains other DNA sequences that code for the same CDR3. The chain joins TRBV4-3 to TRBJ2-7; no clear D gene. The V end was cut by 4 bases, the J end by 13 bases, with 32 bases between. Germline CDR1 and CDR2: LGHNA and YSLEER. CDR3 length equals 17 residues. CDR3 bases: TGCGCCAGCAGCCCCCATCCAGCAGAGGTCGAGAAAAACCCTCTCTACTTC. This codes for CASSPHPAEVEKNPLYF.

CDR3 loop: CASNSLPHNEQFF. CDR3 nucleotide sequence: TGTGCCAGCAATAGTCTACCCCACAATGAGCAGTTCTTC. The chain combines TRBV28 with TRBJ2-1; no clear D. The CDR3 loop spans 13 amino acids. From germline, CDR1 is MDHEN and CDR2 SYDVKM. The V end lost 7 bases, the J end lost 5 bases, and 12 bases lay between the germline ends.

The chain combines TRBV9 with TRBJ1-2, with 9 nucleotides matching TRBD1. Germline loops: CDR1 SGDLS, CDR2 YYNGEE. CDR3 length: 16 amino acids. The V and J ends lost 3 bases and 7 bases, in that order; junction bases with no gene match: 13. In nucleotides, the CDR3 is TGTGCCAGCAGCGAGAGCCCCACAGGGGGCGCAGGTGGCTACACCTTC. Its protein product is CASSESPTGGAGGYTF.

The chain couples TRBV15 to TRBJ2-5, with D possibly matching TRBD1 (5 bases). Trimming removed 4 bases at V and 1 base at J, with 16 bases between. The CDR3 sequence is 16 residues long. Germline V CDR1 and CDR2: LNHNV, YYDKDF (reference sequence). CDR3 protein: CATSTDSTQPQETQYF. In DNA form, the CDR3 reads TGTGCCACCAGCACCGACAGCACACAACCCCAAGAGACCCAGTACTTC.

This clone was found a few times. This chain uses TRBV6-2 or TRBV6-3 with TRBJ2-7; the match to TRBD1 covers 8 bases. Trimming cost V 0 bases and J 6 bases; bases outside gene matches: 7. There are 15 residues in the CDR3. CDR1 is MNHEY and CDR2 is SVGEGT in the germline V gene. The CDR3 coding sequence is TGTGCCAGCAGTTACTCGGGGCAGGGGGCTCTCGAGCAGTACTTC. Protein: CASSYSGQGALEQYF.

This chain joins TRBV5-1 and TRBJ2-1; 7 positions match TRBD1. Germline-derived CDR1 and CDR2 are SGHRS and YFSETQ. The length of the CDR3 is 12 residues. With 3 bases clipped from V and 10 bases from J, the junction kept 4 bases outside the gene matches. The CDR3: CASSSGQKEQFF. DNA for the CDR3: TGCGCCAGCAGCTCGGGACAGAAGGAGCAGTTCTTC.

This chain links TRBV11-3 with TRBJ1-1; D gene ambiguous. The germline V gene encodes CDR1 SGHNT and CDR2 YENEEA. Trimming stripped 0 bases from V and 1 base from J, with 12 bases between. CDR3 length: 16 amino acids. CDR3: CASSLDCRGWNTEAFF. Here the CDR3 DNA reads TGTGCCAGCAGCTTAGATTGCCGGGGATGGAACACTGAAGCTTTCTTT.

The chain is built from TRBV15 and TRBJ1-1; 7 nucleotides align to TRBD1. Germline CDR1 is LNHNV and CDR2 is YYDKDF (reference sequence). V was clipped by 0 bases and J by 9 bases; unmatched bases: 10. CDR3 size: 15 residues. CDR3 coding DNA: TGTGCCACCAGCAGAGATATGGGTGGGGGACAGAAAGCTTTCTTT. It is translated as CATSRDMGGGQKAFF.

The J gene is TRBJ2-3, the V gene TRBV5-1; no definite D call. This CDR3 contains 14 residues. V shed 5 bases and J shed 4 bases, with 14 bases lying between them. CDR1 and CDR2 from the germline V gene are SGHRS and YFSETQ. The CDR3 reads CASSSSTIADTQYF. CDR3 nucleotides: TGCGCCAGCAGTTCCTCAACTATCGCAGATACGCAGTATTTT.

The chain links TRBV29-1 to TRBJ1-2; TRBD1 aligns across 10 bases. The junction had 8 bases not matched to a gene; V was cut back by 0 bases and J by 4 bases. Germline CDR1 SQVTM, CDR2 ANQGSEA. This CDR3 spans 16 amino acids. CDR3 sequence (DNA): TGCAGCGTTGAAGACCCCAGGACAGGGGGTATCTATGGCTACACCTTC. It translates to CSVEDPRTGGIYGYTF.

The chain carries TRBV9 and TRBJ1-3; 7 bases line up with TRBD1. Germline CDR1 reads SGDLS; CDR2 reads YYNGEE. J lost 0 bases, V lost 4 bases, and 7 bases had no gene match. The CDR3 runs 16 residues. CDR3 loop: CASSSRQGFSGNTIYF. In DNA form, the CDR3 reads TGTGCCAGCAGCTCCCGACAGGGATTCTCTGGAAACACCATATATTTT.

This clone has a single count. The V call is TRBV21-1, the J call TRBJ2-2; TRBD1 reflects the table's D call only, with no check against the DNA. TRBV21-1 is a pseudogene. CDR3 size: 17 residues. Written as DNA, the CDR3 is TGTGCCAGCAGCTTTTATTGGGCAGGGGGGTTCACCGGGGAGCTGTTTTTT. Protein product: CASSFYWAGGFTGELFF.

The V and J genes are TRBV6-2 or TRBV6-3 and TRBJ1-5, with D tentatively TRBD1 (6 bases). The CDR3 is 17 residues long. Germline CDR1 and CDR2: MNHEY and SVGEGT. V was clipped by 6 bases and J by 1 base, with 19 bases between them. DNA of the CDR3: TGTGCCAGCAGCCTACAGGGTTTGATCGTGAGCAATCAGCCCCAGCATTTT. Its translation: CASSLQGLIVSNQPQHF.

V and J are TRBV19 and TRBJ2-3, with D possibly TRBD2 on 5 matching bases. CDR3 length: 14 amino acids. Trimming left V 3 bases short and J 0 bases short, with 7 bases between. Germline V gene lookup returns CDR1 LNHDA and CDR2 SQIVND (reference sequence). CDR3 amino acids: CASSITGSTDTQYF. DNA for the CDR3: TGTGCCAGTAGTATTACGGGGAGCACAGATACGCAGTATTTT.

This chain joins TRBV6-2 or TRBV6-3 and TRBJ1-2; D uncertain. Germline values: CDR1 MNHEY, CDR2 SVGEGT. This CDR3 is built from 11 residues. Trimming removed 5 bases at V and 13 bases at J, with 14 bases between. The CDR3 nucleotides are TGTGCCAGCAGTCGCCCGCGTTCGATCACCTTC. This sequence encodes CASSRPRSITF.

The table lists this clone with a count of one. V is TRBV4-3 and J is TRBJ2-3, with 7 bases matching TRBD2. The V gene end was trimmed by 1 base and the J gene end by 4 bases; junction bases not matched to a gene: 8. The CDR3 is 16 amino acids. CDR1 and CDR2 (germline): LGHNA, YSLEER. CDR3 sequence: CASSQGDYSRADTQYF. The CDR3 region has the DNA TGCGCCAGCAGCCAAGGGGACTATTCTAGGGCAGATACGCAGTATTTT.

The CDR3 DNA reads as TGCGCCAGCAGCCTGGTAGGACTAGCGGGGGTTAATGAGCAGTTCTTC. Amino acids: CASSLVGLAGVNEQFF. The rearrangement joins TRBV5-1 to TRBJ2-1, with 13 bases identical to TRBD2. Germline V gives CDR1 SGHRS, CDR2 YFSETQ. CDR3 length: 16 amino acids. Trimming took 4 bases from V and 7 from J; bases not matched to a gene: 8.

The count of this clone is one. The gene calls are TRBV27 and TRBJ2-7, with D possibly TRBD2 on 6 matching bases. Germline loops: CDR1 MNHEY, CDR2 SMNVEV (reference sequence). V was pared by 6 bases and J by 2 bases, with 11 bases between. The CDR3 has 13 amino acids. This chain's CDR3 is CASSRSGAYEQYF. As DNA, the CDR3 is TGTGCCAGCAGCCGTAGCGGAGCCTACGAGCAGTACTTC.

The genes are TRBV5-1 and TRBJ2-7; 13 bases align to TRBD2. Germline V lookup: CDR1 SGHRS, CDR2 YFSETQ. CDR3 size: 14 residues. V dropped 4 bases and J dropped 4; count of bases not matched to a gene: 2. The CDR3 DNA reads as TGCGCCAGCAGCCGGACTAGCGGGGGTTACGAGCAGTACTTC. The encoded protein is CASSRTSGGYEQYF.

This chain uses TRBV27 with TRBJ1-6; possibly TRBD1 for D (6 bases). Looked up from germline, CDR1 is MNHEY and CDR2 is SMNVEV (reference sequence). CDR3 length: 15 residues. V was pared by 0 bases and J by 7 bases, with 10 bases between. The CDR3 DNA reads as TGTGCCAGCAGTTTATCTAAAACAGGGAATTCACCCCTCCACTTT. It encodes CASSLSKTGNSPLHF.

The V and J genes are TRBV9 and TRBJ1-3, with 11 bases fitting TRBD1. Per the germline V gene, CDR1 is SGDLS and CDR2 is YYNGEE. J lost 2 bases, V lost 3 bases, and 1 base had no gene match. The CDR3 loop spans 15 amino acids. The CDR3 here is CASSGGQGAGNTIYF. The CDR3 DNA reads as TGTGCCAGCAGCGGGGGACAGGGGGCTGGAAACACCATATATTTT. The whole variable domain, filled in from reference TRBV9 and TRBJ1-3, reads DSGVTQTPKHLITATGQRVTLRCSPRSGDLSVYWYQQSLDQGLQFLIQYYNGEERAKGNILERFSAQQFPDLHSELNLSSLELGDSALYFCASSGGQGAGNTIYFGEGSWLTVV.

The V call is TRBV5-1, the J call TRBJ1-1; D is undetermined. Germline V gives CDR1 SGHRS, CDR2 YFSETQ. The CDR3 is 13 residues long. V was cut by 4 bases and J by 9 bases, with 16 bases left in between. DNA for the CDR3: TGCGCCAGCAGCCTAGGGCCGAGGGAACAAGCTTTCTTT. Amino acid sequence: CASSLGPREQAFF.

This rearrangement joins TRBV19 to TRBJ1-6; no reliable D call. CDR1 and CDR2 (germline): LNHDA, SQIVND (reference sequence). This CDR3 has 14 amino acids. V dropped 3 bases and J dropped 10 bases, with 13 bases sitting between them. For the CDR3, the DNA is TGTGCCAGTAGTATCGAAATGGCGGGGTCACCCCTCCACTTT. It is translated as CASSIEMAGSPLHF.